This record looks at one TCR beta chain sequence and its context. The entry originates in a study of CD8 T cells in Susac syndrome. Germline loops: CDR1 MNHGY, CDR2 SAAAGT. The ends were cut back, 6 bases at V and 2 bases at J, with 10 bases in the middle. This CDR3 has 13 amino acids. With random hexamers, reverse transcription was performed on roughly 0.5 to 1 ug of RNA. Across 54 Vbeta and 13 Jbeta, immunoSEQ multiplex PCR amplified TCR beta CDR3. TCRdb analysed the immunoSEQ multiplex PCR reads with MiXCR anew, one entry per CDR3 protein. The sample lists over 300,000 distinct CDR3 sequences, around 92% occurring once. CD8+ and CD4+ T cells taken from blood had their TCR beta sequenced. Those who served as multiple sclerosis controls were treatment-naive patients with stable or active relapsing-remitting disease.

Sequenced input: CD4+ T cells from PBMCs. The receptor was derived from a human donor with multiple sclerosis. The rearrangement joins TRBV6-8 to TRBJ1-1; D is uncertain. CDR3 residues: CASSPQPNTEAFF. As DNA, the CDR3 is TGTGCCAGCAGCCCTCAGCCAAACACTGAAGCTTTCTTT.